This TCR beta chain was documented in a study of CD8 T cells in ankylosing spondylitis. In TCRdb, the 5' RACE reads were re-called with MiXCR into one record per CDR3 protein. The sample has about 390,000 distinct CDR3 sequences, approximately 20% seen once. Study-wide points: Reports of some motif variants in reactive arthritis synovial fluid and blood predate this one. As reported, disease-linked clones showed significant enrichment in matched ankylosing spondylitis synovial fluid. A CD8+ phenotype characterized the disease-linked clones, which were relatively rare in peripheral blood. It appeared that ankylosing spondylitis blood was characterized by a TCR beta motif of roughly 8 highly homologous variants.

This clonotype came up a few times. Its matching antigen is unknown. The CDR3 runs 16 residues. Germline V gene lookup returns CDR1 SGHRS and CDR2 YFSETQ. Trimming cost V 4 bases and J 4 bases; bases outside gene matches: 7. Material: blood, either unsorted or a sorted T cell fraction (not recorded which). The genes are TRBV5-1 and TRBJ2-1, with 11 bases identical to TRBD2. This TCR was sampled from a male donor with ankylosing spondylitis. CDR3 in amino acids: CASSQLTSGKYNEQFF. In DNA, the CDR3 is TGCGCCAGCAGCCAGTTGACTAGCGGGAAATACAATGAGCAGTTCTTC.